The 12 T cell receptor beta chains given below trace back to one sample, sequenced in a study of OX40 agonist ivuxolimab in advanced cancers. Measured with immunoSEQ multiplex PCR; TCRdb has only the in-frame clones, and not every one. The sample carries 90,000 to 150,000 clones, roughly nine tenths recorded once. The sample here was CD4+ or CD8+ T cells sorted from blood, taken in a trial of the OX40 agonist ivuxolimab. Source of these receptors: an adult with an advanced solid tumor such as melanoma, head and neck, liver or kidney cancer.

This chain's CDR3 is CSAVLQGKGYEQYF. The DNA of the CDR3 is TGCAGCGCTGTCCTCCAAGGTAAAGGCTACGAGCAGTACTTC. The chain has TRBV29-1 and TRBJ2-7; D remains unclear. This CDR3 is 14 amino acids long. Trimming stripped 7 bases from V and 3 bases from J, with 19 bases between. Germline CDR1 and CDR2: SQVTM and ANQGSEA.

This chain joins TRBV25-1 and TRBJ2-7; 9 positions agree with TRBD1. The V gene end was trimmed by 1 base and the J gene end by 5 bases; junction bases not matched to a gene: 0. The CDR3 totals 13 residues. The germline V gene encodes CDR1 MGHDK and CDR2 SYGVNS. CDR3 sequence reads: CASSEWTGDEQYF. In DNA, the CDR3 is TGTGCCAGCAGTGAATGGACAGGGGACGAGCAGTACTTC.

V and J are TRBV28 and TRBJ1-2; 8 bases line up with TRBD1. Germline CDR1 is MDHEN and CDR2 is SYDVKM. V shed 3 bases and J 12 bases; nucleotides not matched to a gene: 9. The CDR3 is 13 amino acids. The CDR3: CASSFPAGGANTF. DNA of the CDR3: TGTGCCAGCAGTTTTCCGGCAGGGGGCGCAAACACCTTC.

In nucleotides, the CDR3 is TGTGCCTGGAGTAGGGGCGAGGATAATGAAAAACTGTTTTTT. It encodes CAWSRGEDNEKLFF. This chain links TRBV30 with TRBJ1-4; D possibly corresponds to TRBD1 (5 bases). Germline V lookup: CDR1 GTSNPN, CDR2 SVGIG (reference sequence). This CDR3 region has 14 residues. With 2 bases removed from V and 4 bases from J, the gap between germline ends came to 11 bases.

In this sample, this clone turned up once. This chain links TRBV9 with TRBJ2-5; 9 nucleotides agree with TRBD2. This CDR3 region has 15 residues. Germline CDR1 reads SGDLS; CDR2 reads YYNGEE. J was trimmed by 4 bases and V by 3 bases; bases with no gene match: 7. The chain's CDR3 is CASSGGGGAGETQYF. In nucleotides, the CDR3 is TGTGCCAGCAGCGGGGGCGGGGGGGCCGGAGAGACCCAGTACTTC.

CDR3 protein: CASSIQGGGRTEAFF. The DNA of the CDR3 is TGTGCCAGTAGTATTCAAGGTGGGGGCCGAACTGAAGCTTTCTTT. The genes are TRBV19 and TRBJ1-1, with a tentative D call TRBD1 (6 bases). Germline values: CDR1 LNHDA, CDR2 SQIVND (reference sequence). The CDR3 runs to 15 residues. Trimming shortened V by 3 bases and J by 5 bases, and 16 bases separated the two germline ends. Drawing the rest from reference TRBV19 and TRBJ1-1, the complete variable domain is DGGITQSPKYLFRKEGQNVTLSCEQNLNHDAMYWYRQDPGQGLRLIYYSQIVNDFQKGDIAEGYSVSREKKESFPLTVTSAQKNPTAFYLCASSIQGGGRTEAFFGQGTRLTVV.

The rearrangement uses TRBV5-1 and TRBJ2-7; 12 bases are a match to TRBD2. The CDR3 sequence is 13 residues long. V was clipped by 3 bases and J by 9 bases; unmatched bases: 4. Germline V gene data show CDR1 as SGHRS and CDR2 as YFSETQ. CDR3 residues: CASSSGLAGGQYF. Written as DNA, the CDR3 is TGCGCCAGCAGCTCGGGACTAGCGGGCGGGCAGTACTTC.

The chain employs TRBV19 and TRBJ2-1, with 13 bases that match TRBD2. Germline CDR1 and CDR2: LNHDA and SQIVND (reference sequence). The CDR3 is 15 amino acids. The ends lost 5 bases at V and 5 bases at J; junction bases unmatched: 3. The CDR3 protein is CASSALAGGHNEQFF. The CDR3 DNA follows: TGTGCCAGTAGTGCACTAGCGGGGGGGCACAATGAGCAGTTCTTC.

This rearrangement joins TRBV27 to TRBJ1-1; D is unclear. Trimming took off 1 base at V and 1 base at J, with 4 bases between the two ends. Germline-derived CDR1 and CDR2 are MNHEY and SMNVEV (reference sequence). The CDR3 length is 13 residues. Here the CDR3 DNA reads TGTGCCAGCAGTTTATTGAAGAACACTGAAGCTTTCTTT. It is translated as CASSLLKNTEAFF.

Only one count was recorded for this clone. V and J are TRBV5-4 and TRBJ1-2, with D possibly TRBD1 on 6 matching bases. Looked up from germline, CDR1 is SGHNT and CDR2 is YYREEE (reference sequence). V lost 4 bases and J 0 bases, leaving 10 bases between the germline ends. The CDR3 covers 14 residues. The chain's CDR3 is CASSEGQTNYGYTF. CDR3 sequence (DNA): TGTGCCAGCAGCGAGGGACAAACTAACTATGGCTACACCTTC.

V usage is TRBV6-1 and J usage is TRBJ1-1, with D perhaps TRBD1 (6 bases). Trimming stripped 1 base from V and 1 base from J, with 10 bases between. Germline values: CDR1 MNHNS, CDR2 SASEGT. This CDR3 has 15 residues. The CDR3 sequence is CASSEVGTPNTEAFF. In DNA form, the CDR3 reads TGTGCCAGCAGTGAAGTCGGGACACCGAACACTGAAGCTTTCTTT.

The chain links TRBV7-2 to TRBJ2-7; D remains ambiguous. Deletions cut 5 bases from V and 7 bases from J, with 12 bases between. The germline V gene has CDR1 SGHTA and CDR2 FQGNSA. The CDR3 is made up of 12 amino acids. The CDR3 region has the DNA TGTGCCAGCAGCGTTCGGGCGGAAGAGCAGTACTTC. Its protein is CASSVRAEEQYF.